The following is a TCR beta chain sequence with its context. V lost 0 bases and J 7 bases, leaving 14 bases between the germline ends. Germline V gene data show CDR1 as SGHAT and CDR2 as FQNNGV. This CDR3 contains 15 residues. This specimen belongs to a study of shared clonotypes between healthy human individuals. The method was immunoSEQ multiplex PCR; TCRdb's version includes in-frame clones alone and lacks a portion of them. Of over a million clones in the sample, more than 65% were seen once. The chain carries TRBV11-2 and TRBJ2-3; tentative D call: TRBD2 (6 bases). Sequenced input: memory CD4+ T cells sorted from blood. Subset of the sample: CD45RA-negative fraction. The sequence was collected from a young man in good health. The CDR3 loop reads CASSLEGRGLNTQYF. The CDR3 region has the DNA TGTGCCAGCAGCTTAGAGGGACGGGGACTTAATACGCAGTATTTT.